This TCR beta chain was found in a study of T cell clonality in common variable immunodeficiency. Caucasian heritage predominated among both patients and controls. On this clone: Its antigen is unknown. The sequenced fragment ends 3 residues before the CDR3 boundary, so the rest is inferred from the germline J gene.

Study observations and caveats: CVID subjects had higher TCRbeta clonality than healthy controls, most marked in about a third. Reportedly, TCR beta sequences from common variable immunodeficiency showed fewer deletions and N-nucleotide insertions.

Repertoires were generated with immunoSEQ multiplex PCR, while TCRdb's copy carries only in-frame clones and drops some. The sample has approximately 29,000 clones, none seen only once. Per the germline V gene, CDR1 is GTSNPN and CDR2 is SVGIG (reference sequence). The CDR3 is 16 residues long. Trimming removed 0 bases at V and 2 bases at J, with 14 bases between. Sequencing input: peripheral blood mononuclear cells. J is TRBJ1-5 and V is TRBV30; D is unclear. The receptor was isolated from a human donor with common variable immunodeficiency. The part of the CDR3 DNA that was read is TGTGCCTGGAGTGTATTCGGGGTTCTGGGCAATCAGCCC. Translating gives CAWSVFGVLGNQP. The entire CDR3 reads CAWSVFGVLGNQPQHF.